These 28 T cell receptor beta chains originate from one sample sequenced in a study of tumor and adjacent non-tumor tissue in lung cancer. This sample's RNA came from whole unsorted tissue. TCRbeta libraries were built with three rounds of nested PCR, modified from ARM-PCR. Using its own MiXCR run on the multiplex PCR reads, TCRdb lists one record per CDR3 protein. This table holds 76,000 or so distinct CDR3 sequences, around two thirds found once. Material: lung tumor tissue. The receptors here all came from an older woman with non-small cell lung cancer.

A remark on this clonotype: In this CDR3 the conserved last residue, phenylalanine or tryptophan, is missing, so a read error is likely. The genes are TRBV10-3 and TRBJ2-7, with D possibly matching TRBD2 (6 bases). The CDR3 spans 15 residues. V lost 2 bases, J lost 4 bases, and 15 bases lay in between. Germline V gives CDR1 ENHRY, CDR2 SYGVKD. For the CDR3, the DNA is TGTGCCATCAGTGAGGGGATTAGCGGTTCATACGAGCAGTACATC. Translation gives CAISEGISGSYEQYI.

This clonotype was seen a few times. The conserved phenylalanine or tryptophan normally closing the CDR3 is absent here, so this likely arose from a read error. This chain links TRBV20-1 with TRBJ2-1; 8 bases are shared with TRBD2. V dropped 0 bases and J dropped 5; count of bases not matched to a gene: 6. This CDR3 region has 15 residues. CDR1 is DFQATT, CDR2 SNEGSKA, per germline (reference sequence). CDR3: CSARDLGREDNEQFS. The DNA of the CDR3 is TGCAGTGCTAGAGATCTTGGGCGGGAGGACAATGAGCAGTTCTCC.

This clonotype has a count of ten or more. The J gene is TRBJ2-2, the V gene TRBV28, with D unresolved. Germline V lookup: CDR1 MDHEN, CDR2 SYDVKM. Trimming cost V 5 bases and J 1 base, with 17 bases left between them. The CDR3 is made up of 17 amino acids. The CDR3 spells CASSHQHILQNTGELFF. In nucleotides, the CDR3 is TGTGCCAGCAGTCATCAACACATCCTTCAGAACACCGGGGAGCTGTTTTTT.

Concerning this clonotype itself: One junction end does not reproduce the germline sequence, and a read error may be involved. This chain connects TRBV4-2 to TRBJ2-1; TRBD2 agrees at 7 bases. Germline V CDR1 and CDR2: LGHNA, YNFKEQ. The CDR3 is made up of 16 amino acids. CDR3 loop: CASSQGLAEDYNEQFF. CDR3 DNA: TGTGCCAGCAGTCAAGGGCTAGCGGAGGACTACAATGAGCAGTTCTTC.

A remark on this clonotype: A much larger clone is a single base away; this may be a read error. The chain employs TRBV28 and TRBJ1-5; 9 nucleotides match TRBD1. The CDR3 totals 16 residues. CDR1 and CDR2 (germline): MDHEN, SYDVKM. The trim removed 8 bases at V and 3 bases at J, leaving 11 bases unmatched. CDR3 protein: CASSTTGQGNNQPQHF. CDR3 in DNA: TGTGCCAGCTCTACAACGGGACAGGGAAACAATCAGCCCCAGCATTTT.

In the case of this clonotype: This sequence may be a read error, since a much larger clone differs from it by one base. The chain recombines TRBV28 with TRBJ2-3; 7 nucleotides line up with TRBD1. The CDR3 covers 16 residues. Germline V gene lookup returns CDR1 MDHEN and CDR2 SYDVKM. The CDR3 DNA is TGTGCCGGCAGTTTAAGGGGGCGAGCCCTCACAGATACGCAGTATTTT. This gives the protein CAGSLRGRALTDTQYF. The full variable domain, with the rest looked up from reference TRBV28 and TRBJ2-3, is DVKVTQSSRYLVKRTGEKVFLECVQDMDHENMFWYRQDPGLGLRLIYFSYDVKMKEKGDIPEGYSVSREKKERFSLILESASTNQTSMYLCAGSLRGRALTDTQYFGPGTRLTVL.

The chain combines TRBV28 with TRBJ1-4, with unresolved D. The CDR3 contains 15 residues. Trimming shortened V by 2 bases and J by 2 bases, and 9 bases separated the two germline ends. CDR1 and CDR2 from the germline V gene are MDHEN and SYDVKM. Here the CDR3 DNA reads TGTGCCAGCAGTTTAAGGCGGGGTACTAATGAAAAACTGTTTTTT. Its protein is CASSLRRGTNEKLFF.

Turning to this clonotype: A junction boundary mismatches the germline segment, possibly from a read error. The V call is TRBV12-3 or TRBV12-4, the J call TRBJ1-1; no definite D call. This CDR3 contains 13 residues. In nucleotides, the CDR3 is TGTGTCAGCAGTTTTAGGGTGAACGCTGAAGCTTTCTTT. It codes for CVSSFRVNAEAFF.

As concerns this clonotype: The conserved phenylalanine or tryptophan normally closing the CDR3 is absent here, so this likely arose from a read error. This chain joins TRBV6-5 and TRBJ2-7; 9 bases are a match to TRBD1. CDR1 is MNHEY and CDR2 is SVGAGI in the germline V gene. CDR3 length: 15 residues. The CDR3 nucleotides read TGTGCCAGCAGTTATAGGGGACAGGGCGACTACGAACAGTACATC. It codes for CASSYRGQGDYEQYI.

As to this clonotype: A much bigger clone sits one base away, suggesting this may be a read error. This chain links TRBV10-3 with TRBJ1-4; D gene uncertain. Germline V lookup: CDR1 ENHRY, CDR2 SYGVKD. The CDR3 has 15 amino acids. DNA of the CDR3: TGTGCCATCAGTGATAGTGGGGAAACTAATGAAAAACCGTTTTTT. Translating it yields CAISDSGETNEKPFF.

The V call is TRBV20-1, the J call TRBJ2-5; D uncertain. This CDR3 has 14 residues. V lost 3 bases and J lost 1, with 12 bases in between. The V gene's germline CDR1 is DFQATT and CDR2 SNEGSKA (reference sequence). The CDR3 DNA reads TGCAGTGCTAGTCCTAGAAGTGGCCAAGAGACCCAGTACTTC. It yields the protein CSASPRSGQETQYF.

A remark on this clonotype: One end of the junction fails to match germline, which may point to a read error. The chain uses TRBV4-1 and TRBJ1-4, with 8 positions matching TRBD1. CDR1 is MGHRA and CDR2 is YSYEKL in the germline V gene. The CDR3 is 13 residues long. CDR3 in DNA: TGCGCCAACAGGGGGGGCACTTCCGAAAGACTGTTTTTT. This encodes CANRGGTSERLFF.

Comment on this clonotype: The junction departs from germline at one end; a sequencing error may be responsible. As DNA, the CDR3 is TGTGCCAGCAGTTACGGGGACAGGGGAGAGATCCAGTACTTC. This translates into CASSYGDRGEIQYF. This chain links TRBV6-5 with TRBJ2-5; TRBD1 aligns across 10 bases. The germline CDR1 and CDR2 sequences are MNHEY and SVGAGI. The CDR3 extends over 14 amino acids.

As for this clonotype: At one of its ends the junction is not consistent with the germline gene, which may arise from a read error. The chain has TRBV5-4 and TRBJ2-5, with D possibly matching TRBD1 (6 bases). Per the germline V gene, CDR1 is SGHNT and CDR2 is YYREEE (reference sequence). The CDR3 is 17 residues long. The CDR3 sequence: CACSLARGGLVSETQYF. The CDR3 nucleotides read TGTGCCTGCAGCTTGGCCCGAGGGGGATTGGTCTCGGAGACCCAGTACTTC.

Turning to this clonotype: One end of the junction fails to match germline, which may point to a read error. The rearrangement uses TRBV6-5 and TRBJ1-1; D unclear. The CDR3 runs 15 residues. The germline V gene has CDR1 MNHEY and CDR2 SVGAGI. This CDR3 reads CASTSSGSVVTEALF. CDR3 nucleotides: TGTGCCAGCACCTCGTCGGGTTCTGTTGTAACTGAAGCTTTATTT.

This clonotype showed up many times. The chain employs TRBV7-9 and TRBJ2-7; D is unclear. Per the germline V gene, CDR1 is SEHNR and CDR2 is FQNEAQ (reference sequence). Trimming left V 3 bases short and J 3 bases short, with 9 bases between. There are 13 residues in the CDR3. CDR3 bases: TGTGCCAGCAGCTTTCTGTACAGCTACGAGCAGTACTTC. Its protein is CASSFLYSYEQYF.

A note on this clonotype: The junction differs from germline at one of its ends, possibly a read error. The gene calls are TRBV29-1 and TRBJ2-3; 8 nucleotides line up with TRBD2. Germline V CDR1 and CDR2: SQVTM, ANQGSEA. The CDR3 length is 13 residues. The CDR3 DNA reads as TGCCGCGTCCGGACTAGCTGTACAGATACGCAGTATTTT. Translating gives CRVRTSCTDTQYF.

In the case of this clonotype: At one boundary the junction diverges from the germline segment, which might be a read error. The chain links TRBV6-5 to TRBJ2-7; 10 nucleotides line up with TRBD1. CDR3 size: 14 residues. Germline values: CDR1 MNHEY, CDR2 SVGAGI. The CDR3 loop reads CASRYSTGGSEQYF. CDR3 nucleotide sequence: TGTGCCAGCAGGTACTCGACAGGGGGCTCCGAGCAGTATTTC.

This clonotype was observed a few times. J is TRBJ1-1 and V is TRBV5-1; D remains ambiguous. Per germline, CDR1 SGHRS and CDR2 YFSETQ. V was pared by 2 bases and J by 7 bases, with 12 bases between. The CDR3 contains 13 residues. As DNA, the CDR3 is TGCGCCAGCAGCTTATCTTATGATGGTGAAGCTTTCTTT. This encodes CASSLSYDGEAFF.

Turning to this clonotype: The CDR3 ends on some other residue instead of the conserved phenylalanine or tryptophan, so this is likely a read error. This chain uses TRBV2 with TRBJ1-1; D possibly corresponds to TRBD1 (5 bases). CDR1 and CDR2 from the germline V gene are SNHLY and FYNNEI. The CDR3 has 14 amino acids. Trimming removed 3 bases from V and 0 bases from J, with 8 bases in between. As DNA, the CDR3 is TGTGCCAGCAGTGAGACAGCCCTGAACACTGAAGCTTTCATT. Amino acids: CASSETALNTEAFI.

Points on this clonotype: This sequence may be a read error, since a much larger clone differs from it by one base. The chain uses TRBV6-2 or TRBV6-3 and TRBJ1-1; tentative D call: TRBD1 (5 bases). Germline-derived CDR1 and CDR2 are MNHEY and SVGEGT. The CDR3 spans 13 residues. V was trimmed by 10 bases and J by 5 bases, leaving 17 bases between them. The CDR3 spells CAIRDPGDTEAFF. CDR3 DNA sequence: TGTGCCATCAGGGACCCGGGAGATACTGAAGCTTTCTTT.

The J gene is TRBJ2-1, the V gene TRBV11-2; possible D gene TRBD2, 6 bases. Trimming stripped 7 bases from V and 8 bases from J, with 21 bases between. Germline V gene lookup returns CDR1 SGHAT and CDR2 FQNNGV. The CDR3 runs to 15 residues. CDR3 DNA: TGTGCCAGCATCCCCGAAGGTGGGAGGAATGATGAGCAGTTCTTC. Translation gives CASIPEGGRNDEQFF.

This clonotype has only a few counts. Since a much larger clone is just one base distant, this may be a read error. The CDR3 sequence is CASNMMDRDGYTF. CDR3 DNA: TGTGCCAGCAATATGATGGACAGGGACGGCTACACCTTC. The chain uses TRBV6-1 and TRBJ1-2; 8 bases map to TRBD1. Germline CDR1 reads MNHNS; CDR2 reads SASEGT. With V trimmed by 7 bases and J by 8 bases, 9 bases remained unmatched. The CDR3 has 13 residues.

V usage is TRBV5-1 and J usage is TRBJ2-7; a possible D gene is TRBD1 (5 bases). The CDR3 totals 14 residues. Germline-derived CDR1 and CDR2 are SGHRS and YFSETQ. V was trimmed by 5 bases and J by 9 bases, leaving 21 bases between them. CDR3 loop: CASRFSGIGHVQYF. CDR3 nucleotides: TGCGCCAGCAGGTTTTCAGGGATCGGCCATGTGCAGTACTTC.

In regard to this clonotype: The junction does not match germline at one end; this may be a read error. The chain couples TRBV6-1 to TRBJ2-7, with D unresolved. Germline loops: CDR1 MNHNS, CDR2 SASEGT. The CDR3 totals 10 residues. The DNA of the CDR3 is TGTGTCAGCAGCGATGTGAGGCAGTACTTC. This sequence encodes CVSSDVRQYF.

This clonotype was detected once. The junction differs from germline at one of its ends, possibly a read error. V is TRBV6-2 or TRBV6-3 and J is TRBJ2-7; D call uncertain. The CDR3 covers 11 residues. Per germline, CDR1 MNHEY and CDR2 SVGEGT. For the CDR3, the DNA is TGTGTCAGCAGTCTCTCCTACGAGCAGTACTTC. Translation: CVSSLSYEQYF.

This clonotype showed up many times. The rearrangement joins TRBV7-9 to TRBJ2-3; 7 nucleotides match TRBD2. Trimming took 3 bases from V and 5 from J; bases not matched to a gene: 5. The germline V gene encodes CDR1 SEHNR and CDR2 FQNEAQ (reference sequence). This CDR3 is built from 14 residues. The CDR3, as DNA: TGTGCCAGCAGCTTCGCCCTAGCGGTAGATACGCAGTATTTT. Its translation: CASSFALAVDTQYF.

This clonotype is a singleton in its sample. A much bigger clone sits one base away, suggesting this may be a read error. The rearrangement links TRBV30 to TRBJ2-7, with a possible D match to TRBD1 (8 bases). CDR1 is GTSNPN and CDR2 is SVGIG in the germline V gene (reference sequence). CDR3 size: 12 residues. The CDR3 bases are TGTGCCTGGACGACAGGGGACTACGTGCAGTACTTC. The encoded protein is CAWTTGDYVQYF.